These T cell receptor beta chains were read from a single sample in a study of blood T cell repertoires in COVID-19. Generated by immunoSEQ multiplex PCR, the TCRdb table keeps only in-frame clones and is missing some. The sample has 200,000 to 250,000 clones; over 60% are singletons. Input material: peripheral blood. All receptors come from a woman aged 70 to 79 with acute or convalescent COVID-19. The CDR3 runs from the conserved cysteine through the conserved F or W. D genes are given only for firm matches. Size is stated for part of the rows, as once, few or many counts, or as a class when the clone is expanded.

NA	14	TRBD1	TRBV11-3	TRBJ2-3	CASRQGPSTDTQYF	TGTGCCAGCAGACAGGGGCCGAGCACAGATACGCAGTATTTT
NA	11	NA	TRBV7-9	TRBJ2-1	CASCNYNEQFF	TGTGCCAGCTGTAATTACAATGAGCAGTTCTTC
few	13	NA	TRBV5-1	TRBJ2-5	CASSLGLQETQYF	TGCGCCAGCAGCCTGGGACTCCAAGAGACCCAGTACTTC
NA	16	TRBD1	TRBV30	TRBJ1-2	CAWTRQGASPNYGYTF	TGTGCCTGGACTAGGCAGGGGGCTTCTCCTAACTATGGCTACACCTTC
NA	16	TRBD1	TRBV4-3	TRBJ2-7	CASSPSYQGQGYEQYF	TGCGCCAGCAGCCCTTCATATCAAGGACAGGGCTACGAGCAGTACTTC
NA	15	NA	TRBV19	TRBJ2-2	CASSQEGRGTGELFF	TGTGCCAGTAGTCAGGAGGGTCGAGGGACCGGGGAGCTGTTTTTT
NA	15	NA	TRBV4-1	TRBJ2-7	CASSQVTSAAYEQYF	TGCGCCAGCAGCCAAGTAACCAGCGCTGCCTACGAGCAGTACTTC
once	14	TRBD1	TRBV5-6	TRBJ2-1	CASSLEQGYNEQFF	TGTGCCAGCAGCTTGGAACAGGGGTACAATGAGCAGTTCTTC
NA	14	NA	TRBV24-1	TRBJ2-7	CATSPGTPLDEQYF	TGTGCCACCAGTCCCGGGACACCCCTCGACGAGCAGTACTTC
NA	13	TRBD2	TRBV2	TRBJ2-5	CASTSGLAKTQYF	TGTGCCAGCACCTCGGGACTAGCAAAGACCCAGTACTTC
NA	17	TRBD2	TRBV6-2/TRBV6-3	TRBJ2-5	CASSYTLGEGSRETQYF	TGTGCCAGCAGTTACACCTTGGGGGAGGGGTCGCGTGAGACCCAGTACTTC
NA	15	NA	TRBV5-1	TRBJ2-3	CASSLRAVPGDTQYF	TGCGCCAGCAGCTTACGAGCGGTCCCGGGGGATACGCAGTATTTT
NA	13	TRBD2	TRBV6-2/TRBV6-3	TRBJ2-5	CASSRAGEETQYF	TGTGCCAGCAGTCGAGCGGGGGAAGAGACCCAGTACTTC
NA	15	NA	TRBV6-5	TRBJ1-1	CASSPWGGRNTEAFF	TGTGCCAGCAGTCCCTGGGGGGGCCGGAACACTGAAGCTTTCTTT
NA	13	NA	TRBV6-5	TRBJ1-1	CASSYGGWSEAFF	TGTGCCAGCAGTTACGGGGGGTGGTCTGAAGCTTTCTTT
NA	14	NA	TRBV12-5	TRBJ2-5	CASGGGLNQETQYF	TGTGCTAGTGGAGGGGGTTTGAACCAAGAGACCCAGTACTTC
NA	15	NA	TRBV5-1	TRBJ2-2	CASGASGRMAGELFF	TGCGCCAGCGGCGCCTCAGGGCGAATGGCCGGGGAGCTGTTTTTT
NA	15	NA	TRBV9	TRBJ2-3	CASSEEVYYTDTQYF	TGTGCCAGCAGCGAGGAGGTATATTACACAGATACGCAGTATTTT
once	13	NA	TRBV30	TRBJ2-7	CAWSNNEGDEQYF	TGTGCCTGGAGTAACAACGAGGGTGACGAGCAGTACTTC
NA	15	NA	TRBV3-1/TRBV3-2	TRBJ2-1	CASSQEHYLLNEQFF	TGTGCCAGCAGCCAAGAGCACTACCTTTTGAATGAGCAGTTCTTC
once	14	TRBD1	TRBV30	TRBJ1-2	CAWSVRQGGYGYTF	TGTGCCTGGAGTGTACGGCAGGGGGGCTATGGCTACACCTTC
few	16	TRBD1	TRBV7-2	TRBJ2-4	CASSKTGGSVENIQYF	TGTGCCAGCAGCAAGACAGGGGGTAGCGTTGAAAACATTCAGTACTTC
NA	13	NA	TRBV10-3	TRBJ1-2	CAISGDSNYGYTF	TGTGCCATCAGTGGGGACTCTAACTATGGCTACACCTTC
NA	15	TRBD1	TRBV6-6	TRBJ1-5	CASRQGQGVGQPQHF	TGTGCCAGCAGACAGGGACAGGGGGTCGGTCAGCCCCAGCATTTT
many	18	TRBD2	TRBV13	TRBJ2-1	CASSSGSGEADSYNEQFF	TGTGCCAGCAGCTCGGGTAGCGGGGAAGCGGACTCCTACAATGAGCAGTTCTTC
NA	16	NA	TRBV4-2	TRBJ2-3	CASSQDGGELTDTQYF	TGTGCCAGCAGCCAAGATGGCGGGGAACTCACAGATACGCAGTATTTT
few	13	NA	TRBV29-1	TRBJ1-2	CSERGLGDYGYTF	TGCAGCGAACGCGGCTTAGGGGACTATGGCTACACCTTC
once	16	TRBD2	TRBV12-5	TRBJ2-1	CASGLVEASGYNEQFF	TGTGCTAGTGGTTTGGTAGAGGCTAGCGGGTACAATGAGCAGTTCTTC
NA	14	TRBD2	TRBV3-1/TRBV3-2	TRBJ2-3	CASTSSGAADTQYF	TGTGCCAGCACCTCTAGCGGGGCTGCAGATACGCAGTATTTT
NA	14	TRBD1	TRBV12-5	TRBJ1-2	CASGLDDRAQGYTF	TGTGCTAGTGGTTTGGATGACAGGGCCCAGGGCTACACCTTC
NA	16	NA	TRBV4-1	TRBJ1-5	CASSQVAGVGNQPQHF	TGCGCCAGCAGCCAAGTTGCGGGGGTTGGCAATCAGCCCCAGCATTTT
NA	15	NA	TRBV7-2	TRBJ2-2	CASSQEAYNTGELFF	TGTGCCAGCAGCCAGGAAGCCTATAACACCGGGGAGCTGTTTTTT
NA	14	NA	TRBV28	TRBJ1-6	CASSLRTANSPLHF	TGTGCCAGCAGTTTACGGACAGCTAATTCACCCCTCCACTTT
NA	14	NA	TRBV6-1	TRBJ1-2	CASSDTTLRWGYTF	TGTGCCAGCAGTGACACGACCCTGAGGTGGGGCTACACCTTC
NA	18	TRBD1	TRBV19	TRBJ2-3	CASSTSKSGGWGTDTQYF	TGTGCCAGTAGTACCTCGAAATCAGGGGGATGGGGCACAGATACGCAGTATTTT
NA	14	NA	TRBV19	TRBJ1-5	CASQGTMGNQPQHF	TGTGCCAGTCAGGGGACCATGGGGAATCAGCCCCAGCATTTT
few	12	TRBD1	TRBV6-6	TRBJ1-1	CASSAGQRRAFF	TGTGCCAGCAGTGCGGGACAGAGAAGAGCTTTCTTT
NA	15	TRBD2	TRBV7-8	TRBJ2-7	CASSLEPGGAVEQYF	TGTGCCAGCAGCTTAGAACCCGGGGGGGCGGTCGAGCAGTACTTC
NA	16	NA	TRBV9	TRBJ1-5	CASSGGPFYSNQPQHF	TGTGCCAGCAGCGGGGGGCCCTTTTATAGCAATCAGCCCCAGCATTTT
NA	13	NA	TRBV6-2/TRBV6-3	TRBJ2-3	CASSPAGTDTQYF	TGTGCCAGCAGCCCTGCGGGGACAGATACGCAGTATTTT
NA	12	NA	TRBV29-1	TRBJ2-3	CSVGRDSDTQYF	TGCAGCGTTGGTCGTGACAGCGATACGCAGTATTTT
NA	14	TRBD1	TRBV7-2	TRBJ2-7	CASSLGNRGNEQYF	TGTGCCAGCAGCTTAGGTAACAGGGGAAACGAGCAGTACTTC
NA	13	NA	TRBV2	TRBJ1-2	CASSSRSNYGYTF	TGTGCCAGCAGTTCGAGGAGTAACTATGGCTACACCTTC
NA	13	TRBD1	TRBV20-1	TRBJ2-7	CSASGQGVGEQYF	TGCAGTGCTAGTGGACAGGGAGTGGGCGAGCAGTACTTC
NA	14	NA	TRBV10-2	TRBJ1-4	CASRDPSGGEKLFF	TGCGCCAGCAGAGACCCCTCAGGTGGTGAAAAACTGTTTTTT
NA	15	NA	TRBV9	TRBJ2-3	CASRNSLAGTDTQYF	TGTGCCAGCAGAAACTCTTTAGCGGGCACAGATACGCAGTATTTT
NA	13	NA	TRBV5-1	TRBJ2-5	CASTRSLQETQYF	TGCGCCAGCACAAGGAGCTTACAAGAGACCCAGTACTTC
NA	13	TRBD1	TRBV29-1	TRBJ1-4	CSATGGGDEKLFF	TGCAGCGCTACAGGGGGTGGAGATGAAAAACTGTTTTTT
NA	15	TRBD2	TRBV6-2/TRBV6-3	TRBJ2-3	CASSYRAGDTDTQYF	TGTGCCAGCAGTTACCGGGCGGGGGACACAGATACGCAGTATTTT
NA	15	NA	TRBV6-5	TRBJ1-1	CASTPKFTGGLEAFF	TGTGCCAGCACCCCCAAATTCACCGGGGGGCTTGAAGCTTTCTTT
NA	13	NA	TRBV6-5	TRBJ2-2	CASSAVSPGELFF	TGTGCCAGCAGCGCGGTTTCGCCCGGGGAGCTGTTTTTT
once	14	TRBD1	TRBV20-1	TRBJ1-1	CSASKQGTNTEAFF	TGCAGTGCTAGTAAACAGGGGACGAACACTGAAGCTTTCTTT
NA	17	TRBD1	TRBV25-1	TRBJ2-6	CASSTGQGRTGANVLTF	TGTGCCAGCAGTACGGGACAGGGACGAACTGGGGCCAACGTCCTGACTTTC
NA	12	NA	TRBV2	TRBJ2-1	CATQDSSNEQFF	TGTGCCACCCAAGACAGTTCCAATGAGCAGTTCTTC
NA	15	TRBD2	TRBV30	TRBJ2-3	CAWSTSGGSADTQYF	TGTGCCTGGTCGACTAGCGGGGGGTCGGCAGATACGCAGTATTTT
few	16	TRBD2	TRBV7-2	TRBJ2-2	CASSFNSGGAGGELFF	TGTGCCAGCAGCTTTAATAGCGGGGGGGCTGGTGGGGAGCTGTTTTTT
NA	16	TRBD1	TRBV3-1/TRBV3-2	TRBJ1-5	CASSQGAGGSNQPQHF	TGTGCCAGCAGCCAAGGGGCAGGGGGGAGCAATCAGCCCCAGCATTTT
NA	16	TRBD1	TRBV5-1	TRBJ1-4	CASSLDGTGEQEKLFF	TGCGCCAGCAGCTTGGACGGGACAGGGGAGCAAGAAAAACTGTTTTTT
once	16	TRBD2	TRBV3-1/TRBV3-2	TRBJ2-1	CASSHRTSGGAQEQFF	TGTGCCAGCAGCCACCGGACTAGCGGGGGGGCTCAGGAGCAGTTCTTC
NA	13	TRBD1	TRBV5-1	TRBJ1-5	CASSNRGNQPQHF	TGCGCCAGCAGCAACAGGGGGAATCAGCCCCAGCATTTT